This T cell receptor (beta chain) was profiled in a study of OX40 agonist ivuxolimab in advanced cancers. In the study overall: Patient treatment consisted of intravenous ivuxolimab administration every 2 weeks at 0.01 to 10 mg/kg.

Study-level points and caveats: Expanded peripheral T-cell antigen specificity went undetermined.

Sequenced by immunoSEQ multiplex PCR; TCRdb stores in-frame clones only, minus some. The sample includes 55,000 to 80,000 clones, roughly 89% of them seen just once. Details on this clone: Its target is not known.

The sequence was collected from an adult with an advanced solid tumor such as melanoma, head and neck, liver or kidney cancer. The sequencing used CD4+ or CD8+ T cells sorted from blood, collected in a trial of the OX40 agonist ivuxolimab.

In DNA, the CDR3 is TGTGCCAGCAGTTTGCTAGCGGGAGTGGACGATACGCAGTATTTT. This encodes CASSLLAGVDDTQYF. The V gene is TRBV27, the J gene TRBJ2-3, with 10 nucleotides matching TRBD2. The germline V gene has CDR1 MNHEY and CDR2 SMNVEV (reference sequence). The junction had 6 bases not matched to a gene; V was cut back by 3 bases and J by 6 bases. This CDR3 is built from 15 residues.